This TCR beta chain is from a study of Tregs in tolerant kidney transplant recipients. Clones were sequenced by immunoSEQ multiplex PCR, and TCRdb holds only the in-frame ones, with some missing. Its table lists 25,000 to 40,000 clones. The nonmyeloablative bone marrow transplants came from related graft donors, with transient mixed chimerism. Thawed PBMCs were FACS-sorted into unstimulated CD4+CD25+CD127- regulatory T cells, CD4+CD25- non-regulatory cells, CD4 and CD8 cells. Trimming pared 4 bases from V and 0 bases from J, leaving 11 bases between. Germline assignment: CDR1 SGHRS and CDR2 YFSETQ. The CDR3 is 15 residues long. Findings of the study overall: The small number of patients limits these findings pending further validation.

In regard to this clone: Its antigen is unidentified. The CDR3 end falls 3 residues outside the read, so it is completed with the germline J gene.

The origin of this receptor is a human patient who received a combined kidney and bone marrow transplant. The graft donor may account for some of the T cells. The material sequenced was CD4+ T cells from blood (PBMCs), taken 24 months after the transplant. J is TRBJ2-1 and V is TRBV5-1; no reliable D call. CDR3 protein: CASSGGGSSYNEQFF. The sequenced part of the CDR3 DNA is TGCGCCAGCAGCGGCGGCGGAAGCTCCTACAATGAG.